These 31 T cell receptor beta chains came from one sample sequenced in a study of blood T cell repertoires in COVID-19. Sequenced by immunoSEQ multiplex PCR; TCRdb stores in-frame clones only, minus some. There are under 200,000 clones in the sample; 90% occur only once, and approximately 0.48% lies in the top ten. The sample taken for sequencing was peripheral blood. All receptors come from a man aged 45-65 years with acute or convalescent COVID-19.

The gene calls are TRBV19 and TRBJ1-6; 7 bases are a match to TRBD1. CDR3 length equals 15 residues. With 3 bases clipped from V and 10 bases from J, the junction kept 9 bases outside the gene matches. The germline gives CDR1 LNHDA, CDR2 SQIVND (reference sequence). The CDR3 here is CASSIQGVVGSPLHF. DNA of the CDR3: TGTGCCAGTAGTATCCAGGGGGTAGTAGGCTCACCCCTCCACTTT.

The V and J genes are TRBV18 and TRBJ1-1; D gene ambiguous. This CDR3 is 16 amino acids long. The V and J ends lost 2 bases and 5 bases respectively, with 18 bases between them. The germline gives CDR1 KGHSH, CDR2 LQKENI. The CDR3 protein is CASSPRAAGVGTEAFF. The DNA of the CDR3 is TGTGCCAGCTCACCAAGGGCGGCGGGAGTCGGGACTGAAGCTTTCTTT. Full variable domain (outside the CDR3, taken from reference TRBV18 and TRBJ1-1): NAGVMQNPRHLVRRRGQEARLRCSPMKGHSHVYWYRQLPEEGLKFMVYLQKENIIDESGMPKERFSAEFPKEGPSILRIQQVVRGDSAAYFCASSPRAAGVGTEAFFGQGTRLTVV.

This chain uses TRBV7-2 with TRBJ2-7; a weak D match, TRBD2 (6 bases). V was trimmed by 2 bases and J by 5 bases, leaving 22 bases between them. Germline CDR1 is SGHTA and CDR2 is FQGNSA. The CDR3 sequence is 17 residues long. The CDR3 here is CASSLLSVRLAPHEQYF. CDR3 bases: TGTGCCAGCAGCTTACTTTCGGTAAGGCTAGCGCCCCACGAGCAGTACTTC.

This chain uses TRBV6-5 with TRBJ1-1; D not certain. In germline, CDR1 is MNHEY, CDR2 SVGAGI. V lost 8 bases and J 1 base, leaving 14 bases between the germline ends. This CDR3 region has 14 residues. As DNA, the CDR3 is TGTGCCAGCCACCCGGAGACCCGGAACACTGAAGCTTTCTTT. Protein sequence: CASHPETRNTEAFF.

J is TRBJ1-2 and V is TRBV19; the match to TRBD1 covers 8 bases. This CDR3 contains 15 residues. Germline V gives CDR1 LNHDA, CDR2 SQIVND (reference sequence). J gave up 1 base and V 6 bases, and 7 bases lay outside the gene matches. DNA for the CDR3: TGTGCCAGTAGCCCCTGGACAGGGAGTAACTATGGCTACACCTTC. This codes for CASSPWTGSNYGYTF. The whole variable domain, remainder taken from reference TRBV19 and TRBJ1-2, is DGGITQSPKYLFRKEGQNVTLSCEQNLNHDAMYWYRQDPGQGLRLIYYSQIVNDFQKGDIAEGYSVSREKKESFPLTVTSAQKNPTAFYLCASSPWTGSNYGYTFGSGTRLTVV.

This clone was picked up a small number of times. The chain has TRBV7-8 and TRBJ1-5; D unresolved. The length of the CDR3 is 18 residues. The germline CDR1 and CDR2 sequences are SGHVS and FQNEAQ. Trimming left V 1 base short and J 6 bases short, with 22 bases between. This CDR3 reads CASSLEVTVGPISQPQHF. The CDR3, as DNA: TGTGCCAGCAGCTTAGAGGTGACTGTTGGCCCAATTAGTCAGCCCCAGCATTTT.

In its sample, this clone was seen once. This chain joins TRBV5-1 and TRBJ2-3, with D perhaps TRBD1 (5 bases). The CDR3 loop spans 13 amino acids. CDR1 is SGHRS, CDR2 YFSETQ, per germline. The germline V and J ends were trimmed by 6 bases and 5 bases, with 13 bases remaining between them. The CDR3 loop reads CASTTDSGDTQYF. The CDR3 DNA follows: TGCGCCAGCACGACAGATTCGGGAGATACGCAGTATTTT.

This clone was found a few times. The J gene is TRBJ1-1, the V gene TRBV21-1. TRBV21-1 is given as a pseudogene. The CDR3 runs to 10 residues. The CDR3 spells CASSKSRLIF. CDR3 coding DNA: TGTGCCAGCAGCAAATCTAGGTTAATCTTT.

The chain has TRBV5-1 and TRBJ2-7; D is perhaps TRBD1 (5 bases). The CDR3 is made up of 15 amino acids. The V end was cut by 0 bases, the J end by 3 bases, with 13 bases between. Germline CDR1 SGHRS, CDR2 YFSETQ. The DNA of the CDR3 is TGCGCCAGCAGCTTGGGTTACGGACAACTCTACGAGCAGTACGTC. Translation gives CASSLGYGQLYEQYV.

This CDR3 reads CASRTTGRSSGNTIYF. In DNA form, the CDR3 reads TGTGCCAGTAGAACTACAGGTCGGAGCTCTGGAAACACCATATATTTT. The genes are TRBV19 and TRBJ1-3; D is perhaps TRBD1 (5 bases). The CDR3 is 16 amino acids. Deletions cut 6 bases from V and 0 bases from J, with 15 bases between. Per germline, CDR1 LNHDA and CDR2 SQIVND (reference sequence).

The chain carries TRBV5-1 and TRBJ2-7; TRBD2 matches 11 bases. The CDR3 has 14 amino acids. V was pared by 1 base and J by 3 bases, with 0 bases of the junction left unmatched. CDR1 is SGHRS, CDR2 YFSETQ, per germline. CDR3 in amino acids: CASSLTSGGYEQYF. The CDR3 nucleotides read TGCGCCAGCAGCTTGACTAGCGGGGGCTACGAGCAGTACTTC.

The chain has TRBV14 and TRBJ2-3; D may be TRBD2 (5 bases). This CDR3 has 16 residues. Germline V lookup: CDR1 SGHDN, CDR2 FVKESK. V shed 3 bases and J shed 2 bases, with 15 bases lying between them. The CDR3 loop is CASSHFSGEPTDTQYF. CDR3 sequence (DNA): TGTGCCAGCAGCCATTTTTCCGGGGAGCCCACAGATACGCAGTATTTT. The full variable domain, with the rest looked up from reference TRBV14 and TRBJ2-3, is EAGVTQFPSHSVIEKGQTVTLRCDPISGHDNLYWYRRVMGKEIKFLLHFVKESKQDESGMPNNRFLAERTGGTYSTLKVQPAELEDSGVYFCASSHFSGEPTDTQYFGPGTRLTVL.

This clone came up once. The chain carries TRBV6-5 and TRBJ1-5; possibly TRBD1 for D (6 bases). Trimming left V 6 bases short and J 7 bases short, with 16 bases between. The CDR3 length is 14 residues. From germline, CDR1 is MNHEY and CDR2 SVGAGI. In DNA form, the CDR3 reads TGTGCCAGCAGCCGACGGACAGCTGACCAGCCCCAGCATTTT. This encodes CASSRRTADQPQHF.

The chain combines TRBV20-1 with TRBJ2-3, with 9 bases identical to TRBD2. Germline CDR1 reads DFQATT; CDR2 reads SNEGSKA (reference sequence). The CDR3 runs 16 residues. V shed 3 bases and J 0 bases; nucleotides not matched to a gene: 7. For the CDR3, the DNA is TGCAGTGCTAGTGACCGTCTAGCGGGGAGCACAGATACGCAGTATTTT. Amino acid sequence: CSASDRLAGSTDTQYF.

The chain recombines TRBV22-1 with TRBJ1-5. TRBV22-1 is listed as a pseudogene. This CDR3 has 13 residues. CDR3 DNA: TGTCCTGGGAGCGCACGGTACGGGAACTTTCAGCATTTT. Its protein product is CPGSARYGNFQHF.

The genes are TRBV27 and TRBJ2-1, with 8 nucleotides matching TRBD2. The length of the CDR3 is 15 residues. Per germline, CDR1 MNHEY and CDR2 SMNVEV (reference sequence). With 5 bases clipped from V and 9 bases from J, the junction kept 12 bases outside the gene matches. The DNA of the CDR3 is TGTGCCAGCAGTGAGACACCGGGGGGGCCGGGTGAGCAGTTCTTC. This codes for CASSETPGGPGEQFF.

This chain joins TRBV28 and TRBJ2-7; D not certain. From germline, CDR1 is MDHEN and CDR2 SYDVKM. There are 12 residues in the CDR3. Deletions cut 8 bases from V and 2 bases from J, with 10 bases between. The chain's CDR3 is CASETETYEQYF. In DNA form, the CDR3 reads TGTGCCAGCGAGACTGAAACCTACGAGCAGTACTTC.

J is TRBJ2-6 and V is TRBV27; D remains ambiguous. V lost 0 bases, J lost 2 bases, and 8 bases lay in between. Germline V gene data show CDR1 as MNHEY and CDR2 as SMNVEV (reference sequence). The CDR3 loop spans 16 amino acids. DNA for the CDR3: TGTGCCAGCAGTTTATCAGAGATCCCTGGGGCCAACGTCCTGACTTTC. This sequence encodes CASSLSEIPGANVLTF. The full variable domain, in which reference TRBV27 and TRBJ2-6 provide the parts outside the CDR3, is EAQVTQNPRYLITVTGKKLTVTCSQNMNHEYMSWYRQDPGLGLRQIYYSMNVEVTDKGDVPEGYKVSRKEKRNFPLILESPSPNQTSLYFCASSLSEIPGANVLTFGAGSRLTVL.

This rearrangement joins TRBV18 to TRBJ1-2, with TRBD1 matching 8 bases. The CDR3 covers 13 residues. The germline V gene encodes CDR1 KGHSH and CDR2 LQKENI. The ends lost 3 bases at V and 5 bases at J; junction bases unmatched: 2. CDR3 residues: CASSPDREYGYTF. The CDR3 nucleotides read TGTGCCAGCTCACCGGACAGGGAGTATGGCTACACCTTC.

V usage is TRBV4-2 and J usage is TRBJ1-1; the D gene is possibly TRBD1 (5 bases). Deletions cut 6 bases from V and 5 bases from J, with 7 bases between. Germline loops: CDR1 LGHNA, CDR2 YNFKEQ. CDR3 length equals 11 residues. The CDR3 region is CASRGGTEAFF. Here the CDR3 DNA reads TGTGCCAGCAGGGGGGGGACTGAAGCTTTCTTT.

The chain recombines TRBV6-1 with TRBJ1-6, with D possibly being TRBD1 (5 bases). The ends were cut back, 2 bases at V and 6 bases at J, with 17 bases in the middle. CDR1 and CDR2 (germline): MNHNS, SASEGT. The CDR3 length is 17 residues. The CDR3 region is CASSEKPPGRVNSPLHF. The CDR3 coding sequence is TGTGCCAGCAGTGAAAAACCCCCAGGGCGCGTTAATTCACCCCTCCACTTT.

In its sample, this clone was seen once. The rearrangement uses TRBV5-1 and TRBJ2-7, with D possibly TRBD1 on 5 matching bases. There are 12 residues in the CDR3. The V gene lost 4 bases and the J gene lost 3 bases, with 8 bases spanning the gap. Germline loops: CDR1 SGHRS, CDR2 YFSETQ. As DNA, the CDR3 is TGCGCCAGCAGCCCAGACAGCTACGAGCAGTACTTC. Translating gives CASSPDSYEQYF.

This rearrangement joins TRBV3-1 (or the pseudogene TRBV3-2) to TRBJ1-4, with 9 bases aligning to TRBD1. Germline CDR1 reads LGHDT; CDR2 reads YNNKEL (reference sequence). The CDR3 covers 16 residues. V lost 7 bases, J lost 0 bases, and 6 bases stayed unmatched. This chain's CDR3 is CASTHRTGATNEKLFF. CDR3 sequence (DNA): TGTGCCAGCACACACCGGACAGGGGCAACTAATGAAAAACTGTTTTTT.

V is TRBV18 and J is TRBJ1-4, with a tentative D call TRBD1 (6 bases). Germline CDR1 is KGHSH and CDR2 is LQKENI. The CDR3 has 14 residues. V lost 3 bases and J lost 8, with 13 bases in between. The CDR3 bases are TGTGCCAGCTCACCCGCAGGGGTTGGCGAAAAACTGTTTTTT. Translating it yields CASSPAGVGEKLFF.

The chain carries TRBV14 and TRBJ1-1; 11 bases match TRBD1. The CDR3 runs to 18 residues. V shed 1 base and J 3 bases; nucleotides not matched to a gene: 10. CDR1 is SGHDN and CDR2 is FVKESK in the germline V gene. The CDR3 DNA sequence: TGTGCCAGCAGCCAAGGGACAGGGGGCTTATTCTTGGACACTGAAGCTTTCTTT. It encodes CASSQGTGGLFLDTEAFF.

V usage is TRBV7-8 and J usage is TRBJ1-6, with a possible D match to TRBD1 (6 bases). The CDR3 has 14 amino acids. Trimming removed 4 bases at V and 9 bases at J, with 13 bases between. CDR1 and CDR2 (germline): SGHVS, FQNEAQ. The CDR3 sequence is CASSYTGISSPLHF. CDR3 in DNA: TGTGCCAGCAGCTACACAGGGATAAGTTCACCCCTCCACTTT.

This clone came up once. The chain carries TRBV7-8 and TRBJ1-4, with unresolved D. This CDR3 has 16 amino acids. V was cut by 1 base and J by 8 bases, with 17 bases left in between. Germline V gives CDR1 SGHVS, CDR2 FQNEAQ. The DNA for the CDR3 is TGTGCCAGCAGCTTAGTCTCAGGCGGGTTGGGAGAAAAACTGTTTTTT. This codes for CASSLVSGGLGEKLFF.

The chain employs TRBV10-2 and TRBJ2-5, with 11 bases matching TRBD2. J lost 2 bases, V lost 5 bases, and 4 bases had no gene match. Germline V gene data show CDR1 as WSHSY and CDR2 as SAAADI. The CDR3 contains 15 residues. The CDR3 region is CASSRTSGPQETQYF. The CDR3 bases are TGCGCCAGCAGTCGGACTAGCGGGCCTCAAGAGACCCAGTACTTC.

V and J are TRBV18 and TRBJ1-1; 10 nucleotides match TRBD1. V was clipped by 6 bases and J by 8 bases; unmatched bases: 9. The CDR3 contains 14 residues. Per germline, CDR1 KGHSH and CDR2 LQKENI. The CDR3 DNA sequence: TGTGCCAGCTCGAAAGGGACAGGGGCACGAGAAGCTTTCTTT. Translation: CASSKGTGAREAFF.

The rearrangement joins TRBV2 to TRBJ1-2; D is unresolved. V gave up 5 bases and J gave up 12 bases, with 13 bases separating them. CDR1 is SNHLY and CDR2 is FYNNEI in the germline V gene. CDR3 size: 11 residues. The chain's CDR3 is CASSPGRKDTF. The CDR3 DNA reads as TGTGCCAGCAGTCCGGGTAGGAAGGACACCTTC.

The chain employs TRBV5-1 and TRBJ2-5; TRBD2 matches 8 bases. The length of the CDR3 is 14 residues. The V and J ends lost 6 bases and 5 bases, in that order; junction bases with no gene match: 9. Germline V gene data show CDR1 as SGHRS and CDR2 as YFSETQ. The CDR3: CASKTGGPEETQYF. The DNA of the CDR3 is TGCGCCAGCAAAACGGGAGGGCCGGAGGAGACCCAGTACTTC. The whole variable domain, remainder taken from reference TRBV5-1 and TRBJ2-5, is KAGVTQTPRYLIKTRGQQVTLSCSPISGHRSVSWYQQTPGQGLQFLFEYFSETQRNKGNFPGRFSGRQFSNSRSEMNVSTLELGDSALYLCASKTGGPEETQYFGPGTRLLVL.